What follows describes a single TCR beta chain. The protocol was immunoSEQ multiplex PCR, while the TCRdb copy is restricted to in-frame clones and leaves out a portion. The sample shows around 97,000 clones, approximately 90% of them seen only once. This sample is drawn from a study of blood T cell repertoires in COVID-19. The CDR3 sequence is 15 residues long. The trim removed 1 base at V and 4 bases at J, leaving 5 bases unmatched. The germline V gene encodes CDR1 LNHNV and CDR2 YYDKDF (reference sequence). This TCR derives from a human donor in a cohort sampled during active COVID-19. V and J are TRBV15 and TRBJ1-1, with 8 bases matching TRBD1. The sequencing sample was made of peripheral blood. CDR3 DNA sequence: TGTGCCACCAGCAGAGTTGACAGGGGACTCACTGAAGCTTTCTTT. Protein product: CATSRVDRGLTEAFF.